The T cell receptor (beta chain) described here comes from a study of blood T cell repertoires in COVID-19. Across the study: The origin of the acute and convalescent COVID-19 samples was the United States, Italy and Spain.

Methods used by the authors: For nucleated cells, counts were estimated from reference gene primer amplification. Clones were read by immunoSEQ multiplex PCR, and TCRdb kept only the in-frame ones, dropping some. V and J calls and clone size are given by that table; D and trimming were obtained from the DNA. Among 290,000 or so clones, 70% to 90% were seen once, and the ten largest hold 1% to 1.5%. This clone came up a few times. The CDR3 extends over 16 amino acids. Germline lookup yields CDR1 MNHEY and CDR2 SVGEGT. J lost 6 bases, V lost 5 bases, and 9 bases had no gene match. What was sequenced was peripheral blood. This TCR came from a man between 65 and 85 years old with acute or convalescent COVID-19. The rearrangement links TRBV6-2 or TRBV6-3 to TRBJ2-2; 10 bases map to TRBD2. The CDR3 is CASSVRGLAGAGELFF. CDR3 nucleotide sequence: TGTGCCAGCAGTGTAAGGGGTCTAGCGGGAGCCGGGGAGCTGTTTTTT.